This TCR beta chain derives from a study of T-cell reconstitution after alpha-beta-depleted transplantation in children. V shed 0 bases and J 6 bases; nucleotides not matched to a gene: 6. From germline, CDR1 is DFQATT and CDR2 SNEGSKA (reference sequence). CDR3 length: 16 residues. Unique molecular identifiers were incorporated when the TCRbeta library was constructed. TCRdb passed the PCR reads through MiXCR, listing each CDR3 protein once. Of around 380,000 distinct CDR3 sequences listed, approximately 11% are singletons. This clonotype was picked up a small number of times. This sequence originates from a human donor who donated a stem cell graft to a child with acute myeloid leukemia. The genes are TRBV20-1 and TRBJ2-1; the match to TRBD1 covers 12 bases. The source material was PBMCs from the stem cell graft donor, sampled from the stem cell graft. The CDR3 loop reads CSARDRDRGPRNEQFF. The CDR3 DNA reads as TGCAGTGCTAGAGACCGGGACAGGGGGCCCCGCAATGAGCAGTTCTTC.